A selection of T cell receptor beta chains follows, all from one sample in a study of blood T cell repertoires in COVID-19. TCRdb's copy holds only in-frame clones and misses some; the assay was immunoSEQ multiplex PCR. Among tens of thousands of clones listed, around 88% were seen once. Sequencing was performed on peripheral blood. The receptor set was obtained from a man over 45 with active COVID-19. Both conserved end residues are part of each CDR3. A D gene is named only where the DNA matches it firmly. Size values are once, few and many counts, or a class for expanded clones, and some rows have none.

>-|15|-|TRBJ1-3|TRBV10-3
CAISAGGRSGNTIYF
TGTGCCATTTCCGCCGGGGGACGCTCTGGAAACACCATATATTTT
>-|18|-|TRBJ2-5|TRBV10-3
CAIRVYRQGSPPWETQYF
TGTGCCATCAGGGTATATAGGCAGGGGTCGCCCCCTTGGGAGACCCAGTACTTC
>TRBD1|16|-|TRBJ1-3|TRBV4-1
CASSHPTGDSGNTIYF
TGCGCCAGCAGCCACCCCACAGGGGACTCTGGAAACACCATATATTTT
>-|12|-|TRBJ1-1|TRBV28
CASALMNTEAFF
TGTGCCAGCGCGCTTATGAACACTGAAGCTTTCTTT
>-|14|-|TRBJ2-7|TRBV28
CASSSASVSYEQYF
TGTGCCAGCAGTTCCGCTAGCGTCTCCTACGAGCAGTACTTC
>-|16|-|TRBJ2-7|TRBV7-2
CASSLDSGGLVGEQYF
TGTGCCAGCAGCTTAGATTCAGGAGGGCTAGTGGGCGAGCAGTACTTC
>TRBD2|15|once|TRBJ2-3|TRBV6-6
CASRGLGSGTDTQYF
TGTGCCAGCAGGGGGCTCGGTAGCGGGACAGATACGCAGTATTTT
>TRBD1|14|-|TRBJ1-2|TRBV5-6
CASSPGQGGYGYTF
TGTGCCAGCAGCCCGGGACAGGGAGGATATGGCTACACCTTC
>-|18|-|TRBJ2-6|TRBV19
CASSLPPGTRQGANVLTF
TGTGCCAGTAGCCTGCCGCCGGGGACTCGCCAGGGGGCCAACGTCCTGACTTTC
>-|14|-|TRBJ2-7|TRBV5-1
CASSVTLGGYEQYF
TGCGCCAGCAGCGTGACATTGGGAGGCTACGAGCAGTACTTC
>TRBD1|14|-|TRBJ1-6|TRBV11-3
CASSLGTENSPLHF
TGTGCCAGCAGCTTGGGGACAGAGAACTCACCCCTCCACTTT
>-|16|-|TRBJ2-3|TRBV5-1
CASSLAGVGSTDTQYF
TGCGCCAGCAGCTTGGCCGGGGTAGGAAGCACAGATACGCAGTATTTT
>-|14|-|TRBJ1-1|TRBV5-1
CASSLAGVPVEAFF
TGCGCCAGCAGCTTGGCGGGGGTCCCTGTTGAAGCTTTCTTT
>TRBD2|17|-|TRBJ2-7|TRBV28
CASSPLIAGGDLYEQYF
TGTGCCAGCAGCCCACTCATAGCGGGAGGGGATCTATACGAGCAGTACTTC
>TRBD1|13|-|TRBJ1-1|TRBV6-5
CASRGDRARRAFF
TGTGCCAGCAGGGGGGACAGGGCGCGGCGGGCTTTCTTT
>TRBD1|15|few|TRBJ2-2|TRBV3-1/TRBV3-2
CASSRTGGNTGELFF
TGTGCCAGCAGCCGGACAGGGGGGAACACCGGGGAGCTGTTTTTT
>TRBD1|13|few|TRBJ1-2|TRBV12-3/TRBV12-4
CASSLGQPYGYTF
TGTGCCAGCAGCCTGGGACAGCCCTATGGCTACACCTTC
>TRBD1|15|few|TRBJ1-6|TRBV6-6
CASSYPTGVNSPLHF
TGTGCCAGCAGTTACCCAACAGGGGTCAATTCACCCCTCCACTTT
>-|15|-|TRBJ1-6|TRBV4-2
CASSQVRRAYSPLHF
TGTGCCAGCAGCCAAGTGCGCAGGGCGTATTCACCCCTCCACTTT
>-|15|few|TRBJ2-3|TRBV7-2
CASSLGTILTDTQYF
TGTGCCAGCAGCTTAGGGACTATACTCACAGATACGCAGTATTTT
>TRBD2|15|-|TRBJ2-1|TRBV30
CAWSVETSGNGEQFF
TGTGCCTGGAGTGTAGAGACTAGCGGGAATGGTGAGCAGTTCTTC
>TRBD1|14|-|TRBJ1-1|TRBV25-1
CASRQPGGGTEAFF
TGTGCCAGCAGACAACCAGGGGGTGGGACTGAAGCTTTCTTT
>-|13|-|TRBJ1-1|TRBV6-5
CASNPRAGTEAFF
TGTGCCAGCAATCCGAGGGCCGGGACTGAAGCTTTCTTT
>TRBD2|16|-|TRBJ2-3|TRBV5-4
CASSLVAGGDTDTQYF
TGTGCCAGCAGCTTGGTAGCGGGGGGCGACACAGATACGCAGTATTTT
>TRBD1|15|-|TRBJ1-2|TRBV5-6
CASSLGGTGGYGYTF
TGTGCCAGCAGCTTGGGAGGAACAGGGGGATATGGCTACACCTTC
>TRBD1|18|few|TRBJ1-5|TRBV6-2/TRBV6-3
CASSYSSGTGEGNQPQHF
TGTGCCAGCAGTTATTCTTCCGGGACAGGGGAAGGGAATCAGCCCCAGCATTTT
>-|14|-|TRBJ1-2|TRBV15
CATSRGRTAYGYTF
TGTGCCACCAGCAGAGGCAGGACAGCTTATGGCTACACCTTC
>-|15|-|TRBJ1-5|TRBV27
CASSPSGAGDQPQHF
TGTGCCAGCAGTCCGTCGGGGGCGGGGGATCAGCCCCAGCATTTT
>TRBD2|17|-|TRBJ2-5|TRBV7-2
CASSPWGVAGGTETQYF
TGTGCCAGCAGCCCATGGGGGGTAGCGGGAGGCACAGAGACCCAGTACTTC
>TRBD2|15|-|TRBJ2-5|TRBV7-3
CASSQSGGAAETQYF
TGTGCCAGCAGCCAAAGCGGGGGGGCCGCTGAGACCCAGTACTTC
>-|14|-|TRBJ2-7|TRBV9
CASSVGGGRYEQYF
TGTGCCAGCAGCGTAGGTGGAGGTCGCTACGAGCAGTACTTC
>TRBD2|14|-|TRBJ2-3|TRBV6-2/TRBV6-3
CASSPLAGEATQYF
TGTGCCAGCAGTCCACTAGCGGGAGAGGCTACGCAGTATTTT
>TRBD1|13|-|TRBJ2-7|TRBV28
CASRQGTGYEQYF
TGTGCCAGCAGGCAAGGGACAGGCTACGAGCAGTACTTC
>TRBD1|14|-|TRBJ1-2|TRBV6-5
CASSKITGTDEATF
TGTGCCAGCAGCAAGATCACCGGGACAGATGAGGCGACCTTC
>-|14|-|TRBJ2-6|TRBV18
CASSPSEDRDYGAF
TGTGCCAGCTCACCTTCGGAGGACAGGGACTATGGGGCTTTC
>TRBD1|17|few|TRBJ1-1|TRBV19
CASSISGTENMNTEAFF
TGTGCCAGTAGTATCTCCGGGACAGAAAACATGAACACTGAAGCTTTCTTT
>TRBD1|15|-|TRBJ1-1|TRBV18
CASSPPTGLGTEAFF
TGTGCCAGCTCACCACCGACAGGGTTGGGCACTGAAGCTTTCTTT
>-|14|-|TRBJ1-1|TRBV7-9
CASSLLQGNTEAFF
TGTGCCAGCAGCTTACTACAGGGGAACACTGAAGCTTTCTTT
>-|13|-|TRBJ2-2|TRBV25-1
CASSEIGAGELFF
TGTGCCAGCAGTGAAATCGGGGCCGGGGAGCTGTTTTTT
>-|13|once|TRBJ2-7|TRBV11-2
CASSSEVYYEQYF
TGTGCCAGCAGCTCCGAGGTGTACTACGAGCAGTACTTC
>TRBD1|14|-|TRBJ1-2|TRBV4-2
CASSHGQGARGYTF
TGTGCCAGCAGCCACGGACAGGGGGCGAGGGGCTACACCTTC
>TRBD2|17|-|TRBJ2-3|TRBV3-1/TRBV3-2
CASSQANLAGLPDTQYF
TGTGCCAGCAGCCAAGCGAATCTAGCGGGTTTGCCAGATACGCAGTATTTT
>TRBD2|14|-|TRBJ2-3|TRBV3-1/TRBV3-2
CAAAGTSGSSTQYF
TGTGCCGCAGCGGGGACTAGCGGGAGCTCTACGCAGTATTTT
>TRBD2|14|-|TRBJ2-7|TRBV7-9
CASRGTSDLGEQYF
TGTGCCAGCAGGGGGACTAGCGACCTCGGCGAGCAGTACTTC
>-|13|-|TRBJ2-5|TRBV27
CASSFRGVETQYF
TGTGCCAGCAGTTTTCGGGGAGTAGAGACCCAGTACTTC
>-|14|-|TRBJ2-5|TRBV19
CASSIQGLQETQYF
TGTGCCAGTAGTATCCAGGGCCTCCAAGAGACCCAGTACTTC
>TRBD1|14|-|TRBJ1-2|TRBV12-5
CASGTGGARPGYTF
TGTGCTAGTGGGACAGGGGGGGCGCGGCCTGGCTACACCTTC
>-|12|once|TRBJ1-1|TRBV15
CATSAVGTEAFF
TGTGCCACCAGCGCGGTTGGCACTGAAGCTTTCTTT
>-|14|-|TRBJ2-7|TRBV18
CASSLVSRSGEQYF
TGTGCCAGCTCACTGGTGTCCCGTTCGGGCGAGCAGTACTTC
>-|13|-|TRBJ2-7|TRBV12-3/TRBV12-4
CASSSTGGAVQYF
TGTGCCAGCAGTAGTACAGGGGGGGCGGTGCAGTACTTC
>TRBD1|14|-|TRBJ2-7|TRBV10-3
CAISESSDRGEQYF
TGTGCCATCAGTGAGTCTTCGGACAGGGGCGAGCAGTACTTC
>TRBD2|17|once|TRBJ2-5|TRBV7-2
CASSGRGDRGYQETQYF
TGTGCCAGCTCTGGGCGGGGGGACCGTGGGTACCAAGAGACCCAGTACTTC
>-|15|-|TRBJ2-6|TRBV2
CAGERGGSGANVLTF
TGTGCCGGGGAGAGAGGGGGCTCTGGGGCCAACGTCCTGACTTTC
>TRBD2|23|-|TRBJ2-3|TRBV3-1/TRBV3-2
CASSQESYWLAGVVGVGTDTQYF
TGTGCCAGCAGCCAAGAATCGTATTGGCTAGCGGGAGTGGTTGGGGTAGGGACAGATACGCAGTATTTT
>-|18|-|TRBJ2-1|TRBV7-6
CASSLSFGSTRGYNEQFF
TGTGCCAGCAGCTTGAGCTTTGGGTCGACCAGGGGTTACAATGAGCAGTTCTTC